Below are 23 T cell receptor beta chains sequenced from a single sample in a study of blood T cell repertoires in COVID-19. TCRdb's copy holds only in-frame clones and misses some; the assay was immunoSEQ multiplex PCR. The top ten hold less than 4.5% of the sample, which has some 250,000 clones, around nine tenths seen once. Sequencing input: PBMCs or T cells enriched from blood (not recorded which). All receptors derive from a woman aged 25 to 39 with acute COVID-19.

This chain connects TRBV12-3 or TRBV12-4 to TRBJ1-2, with D maybe TRBD1 (5 bases). Trimming pared 3 bases from V and 4 bases from J, leaving 9 bases between. CDR3 length equals 13 residues. The CDR3 DNA sequence: TGTGCCAGCAGTTTTCAGGGCTCCTATGGCTACACCTTC. Protein: CASSFQGSYGYTF.

The V call is TRBV19, the J call TRBJ1-6, with D hard to call. V was shortened by 3 bases and J by 9 bases, with 15 bases between the two germline ends. Germline assignment: CDR1 LNHDA and CDR2 SQIVND (reference sequence). CDR3 length: 15 residues. The CDR3 nucleotides read TGTGCCAGTAGTATTGGCGGGTATATCGGTTCACCCCTCCACTTT. This encodes CASSIGGYIGSPLHF.

The sample holds a few counts of this clone. J is TRBJ2-7 and V is TRBV2, with D possibly being TRBD1 (6 bases). There are 12 residues in the CDR3. Trimming shortened V by 10 bases and J by 6 bases, and 16 bases separated the two germline ends. CDR1 and CDR2 from the germline V gene are SNHLY and FYNNEI. The CDR3 bases are TGTGCCACAGGGGCGGGCGGAAGCGAGCAGTACTTC. Its protein is CATGAGGSEQYF.

This chain links TRBV18 with TRBJ2-7; maybe TRBD1 (5 bases). The CDR3 spans 15 residues. V lost 2 bases to trimming and J lost 5 bases, with 16 bases between them. The germline V gene encodes CDR1 KGHSH and CDR2 LQKENI. For the CDR3, the DNA is TGTGCCAGCTCACCAGTAAGGCAGGGTTTCCACGAGCAGTACTTC. This encodes CASSPVRQGFHEQYF. Drawing the rest from reference TRBV18 and TRBJ2-7, the complete variable domain is NAGVMQNPRHLVRRRGQEARLRCSPMKGHSHVYWYRQLPEEGLKFMVYLQKENIIDESGMPKERFSAEFPKEGPSILRIQQVVRGDSAAYFCASSPVRQGFHEQYFGPGTRLTVT.

This chain links TRBV3-1 (or the pseudogene TRBV3-2) with TRBJ1-6, with D unresolved. The CDR3 is 15 residues long. Trimming took 6 bases from V and 7 from J, leaving 16 bases between them. The germline V gene encodes CDR1 LGHDT and CDR2 YNNKEL (reference sequence). In DNA, the CDR3 is TGTGCCAGCAGGGGCCCTTGGGGAGCGAATTCACCCCTCCACTTT. Translated, it gives CASRGPWGANSPLHF.

This chain links TRBV14 with TRBJ2-5; D is perhaps TRBD1 (6 bases). V was trimmed by 4 bases and J by 2 bases, leaving 11 bases between them. Germline V lookup: CDR1 SGHDN, CDR2 FVKESK. The CDR3 is 14 residues long. CDR3 residues: CASSLAGTQETQYF. The CDR3, as DNA: TGTGCCAGCAGCCTTGCAGGGACACAAGAGACCCAGTACTTC.

The rearrangement uses TRBV6-5 and TRBJ1-2, with 10 bases identical to TRBD1. Per the germline V gene, CDR1 is MNHEY and CDR2 is SVGAGI. CDR3 length equals 13 residues. Trimming cost V 6 bases and J 10 bases; bases outside gene matches: 8. The CDR3 DNA follows: TGTGCCAGCAGAACGACAGGGGGCGTCCACTACACCTTC. Its translation is CASRTTGGVHYTF.

The chain is built from TRBV5-6 and TRBJ1-1; D unclear. From germline, CDR1 is SGHDT and CDR2 YYEEEE. This CDR3 comprises 14 residues. V was pared by 1 base and J by 8 bases, with 15 bases between. CDR3 nucleotide sequence: TGTGCCAGCAGCTTGTCCCCGACGATCGGGGAAGCTTTCTTT. Translated, it gives CASSLSPTIGEAFF.

The CDR3 bases are TGTGCCAGCAGTGATTCTAACGTCCTGACTTTC. Its translation is CASSDSNVLTF. The chain links TRBV2 to TRBJ2-6; D gene uncertain. Trimming took 3 bases from V and 10 from J, leaving 4 bases between them. CDR1 is SNHLY, CDR2 FYNNEI, per germline. The CDR3 has 11 amino acids.

For this clone: The junction does not match germline at one end; this may be a read error. The V call is TRBV7-9, the J call TRBJ1-3, with TRBD1 matching over 9 bases. CDR1 is SEHNR, CDR2 FQNEAQ, per germline (reference sequence). This CDR3 has 13 residues. In DNA, the CDR3 is TGTGCCAGCAGCGCCGGGACAGGGCCCTTGTCCGTTTTT. Residues: CASSAGTGPLSVF. Complete variable domain (other parts from reference TRBV7-9 and TRBJ1-3): DTGVSQNPRHKITKRGQNVTFRCDPISEHNRLYWYRQTLGQGPEFLTYFQNEAQLEKSRLLSDRFSAERPKGSFSTLEIQRTEQGDSAMYLCASSAGTGPLSVFGEGSWLTVV.

The chain combines TRBV19 with TRBJ1-5, with a tentative D call TRBD1 (5 bases). This CDR3 is built from 15 residues. Looked up from germline, CDR1 is LNHDA and CDR2 is SQIVND (reference sequence). Trimming shortened V by 5 bases and J by 3 bases, and 14 bases separated the two germline ends. The CDR3 region has the DNA TGTGCCAGTAGTGGCCCGGGGGGATTCAATCAGCCCCAGCATTTT. Its translation: CASSGPGGFNQPQHF.

This clone was counted a few times. The CDR3 coding sequence is TGTGCCAGCAGCTCCAGGGACAGCGGCTCCTACAATGAGCAGTTCTTC. It yields the protein CASSSRDSGSYNEQFF. The chain links TRBV11-3 to TRBJ2-1; TRBD1 aligns across 7 bases. CDR1 SGHNT and CDR2 YENEEA come from the germline V gene. Unmatched junction bases numbered 6, after V lost 4 bases and J lost 0 bases. The CDR3 covers 16 residues.

The chain couples TRBV5-6 to TRBJ2-2; D remains unclear. CDR1 is SGHDT and CDR2 is YYEEEE in the germline V gene. The V gene lost 0 bases and the J gene lost 6 bases, with 12 bases spanning the gap. This CDR3 is 15 amino acids long. The CDR3 nucleotides read TGTGCCAGCAGCTTGGAGGTGACTCGCTCCGGGGAGCTGTTTTTT. This sequence encodes CASSLEVTRSGELFF.

The chain uses TRBV4-3 and TRBJ2-1; 8 bases agree with TRBD2. CDR1 is LGHNA, CDR2 YSLEER, per germline. J lost 8 bases, V lost 3 bases, and 0 bases had no gene match. CDR3 size: 12 residues. CDR3 sequence (DNA): TGCGCCAGCAGCCAGCGGGGGGATGAGCAGTTCTTC. Its protein is CASSQRGDEQFF.

This clone was picked up one time. The CDR3 DNA sequence: TGTGCCAGTAGTATCCAGGGCCGGTGGGATCATAACTATGGCTACACCTTC. It is translated as CASSIQGRWDHNYGYTF. The chain carries TRBV19 and TRBJ1-2; D is possibly TRBD1 (5 bases). The CDR3 consists of 17 residues. Trimming took off 3 bases at V and 1 base at J, with 18 bases between the two ends. Germline loops: CDR1 LNHDA, CDR2 SQIVND (reference sequence).

This chain uses TRBV7-3 with TRBJ1-6; no firm D call. Per the germline V gene, CDR1 is SGHTA and CDR2 is FQGTGA. Trimming left V 2 bases short and J 5 bases short, with 10 bases between. This CDR3 is 15 amino acids long. CDR3 nucleotide sequence: TGTGCCAGCAGCTTACTAGGAACTGATAATTCACCCCTCCACTTT. Translation: CASSLLGTDNSPLHF.

The rearrangement joins TRBV7-6 to TRBJ2-3; possible D gene TRBD2, 6 bases. This CDR3 contains 15 residues. The ends were cut back, 3 bases at V and 2 bases at J, with 12 bases in the middle. From germline, CDR1 is SGHVS and CDR2 FNYEAQ. The CDR3 protein is CASSFPGDFTDTQYF. CDR3 bases: TGTGCCAGCAGCTTTCCGGGGGACTTCACAGATACGCAGTATTTT.

This clone was picked up a small number of times. The chain joins TRBV6-5 to TRBJ1-5; TRBD1 matches at 8 bases. The germline V gene has CDR1 MNHEY and CDR2 SVGAGI. With V trimmed by 4 bases and J by 3 bases, 5 bases remained unmatched. The CDR3 is 15 residues long. The CDR3 here is CASSSLRGHNQPQHF. CDR3 nucleotides: TGTGCCAGCAGTTCCCTCAGGGGGCACAATCAGCCCCAGCATTTT.

The J gene is TRBJ2-7, the V gene TRBV10-3; 8 nucleotides align to TRBD1. CDR3 length: 15 amino acids. Germline V gene sequence: CDR1 ENHRY, CDR2 SYGVKD. J gave up 0 bases and V 5 bases, and 6 bases lay outside the gene matches. The CDR3 sequence is CAISRGQGGSYEQYF. The CDR3 DNA reads as TGTGCCATCAGTCGAGGACAGGGCGGCTCCTACGAGCAGTACTTC.

V is TRBV30 and J is TRBJ1-6, with TRBD1 matching over 11 bases. Germline lookup yields CDR1 GTSNPN and CDR2 SVGIG (reference sequence). V trimming: 4 bases; J trimming: 8 bases; junction bases outside the gene matches: 13. The CDR3 is 17 residues long. The CDR3 region has the DNA TGTGCCTGGACATCGGGACAGGGGGTGAAGTCGTATTCACCCCTCCACTTT. Encoded protein: CAWTSGQGVKSYSPLHF.

This chain connects TRBV2 to TRBJ1-2; D may be TRBD1 (6 bases). CDR3 length: 17 residues. Germline V gene lookup returns CDR1 SNHLY and CDR2 FYNNEI. Trimming left V 0 bases short and J 7 bases short, with 21 bases between. In nucleotides, the CDR3 is TGTGCCAGCAGTGAAGCTGTTAGGGCGTCAGGGGACGTTGGCTACACCTTC. Translated: CASSEAVRASGDVGYTF.

This chain joins TRBV19 and TRBJ1-5; D is ambiguous. Germline CDR1 reads LNHDA; CDR2 reads SQIVND (reference sequence). V gave up 3 bases and J gave up 0 bases, with 9 bases separating them. The CDR3 covers 15 residues. The CDR3 sequence is CASSMAGYSNQPQHF. In DNA form, the CDR3 reads TGTGCCAGTAGTATGGCGGGATATAGCAATCAGCCCCAGCATTTT.

The DNA for the CDR3 is TGTGCCAGCAGTGATAACTATCCCCAGCCCCAGCATTTT. The encoded protein is CASSDNYPQPQHF. The chain recombines TRBV6-1 with TRBJ1-5; no clear D gene. Germline CDR1 and CDR2: MNHNS and SASEGT. V was cut by 3 bases and J by 7 bases, with 10 bases left in between. This CDR3 is 13 amino acids long.